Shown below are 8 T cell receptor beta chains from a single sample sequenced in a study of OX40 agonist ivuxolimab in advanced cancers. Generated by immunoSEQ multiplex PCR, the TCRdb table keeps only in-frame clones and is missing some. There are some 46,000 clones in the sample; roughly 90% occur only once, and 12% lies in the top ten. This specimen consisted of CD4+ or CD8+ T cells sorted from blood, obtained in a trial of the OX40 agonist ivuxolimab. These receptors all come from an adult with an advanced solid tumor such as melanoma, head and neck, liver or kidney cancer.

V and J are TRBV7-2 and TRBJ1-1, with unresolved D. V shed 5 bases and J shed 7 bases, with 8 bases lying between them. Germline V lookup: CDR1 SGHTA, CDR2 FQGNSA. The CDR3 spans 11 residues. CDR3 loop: CASSPGVEAFF. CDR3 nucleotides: TGTGCCAGCAGCCCTGGGGTTGAAGCTTTCTTT.

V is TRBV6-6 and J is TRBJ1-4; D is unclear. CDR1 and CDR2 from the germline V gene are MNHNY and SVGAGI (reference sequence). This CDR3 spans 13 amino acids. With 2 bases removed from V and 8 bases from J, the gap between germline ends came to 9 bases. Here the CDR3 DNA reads TGTGCCAGCAGTTACAGCAAAGTCGAAAAACTGTTTTTT. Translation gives CASSYSKVEKLFF.

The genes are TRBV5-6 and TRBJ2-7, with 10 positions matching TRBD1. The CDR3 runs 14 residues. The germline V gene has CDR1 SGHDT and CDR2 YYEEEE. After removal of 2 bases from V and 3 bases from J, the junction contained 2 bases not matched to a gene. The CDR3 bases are TGTGCCAGCAGCTTCGGGACAGGGGACTACGAGCAGTACTTC. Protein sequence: CASSFGTGDYEQYF.

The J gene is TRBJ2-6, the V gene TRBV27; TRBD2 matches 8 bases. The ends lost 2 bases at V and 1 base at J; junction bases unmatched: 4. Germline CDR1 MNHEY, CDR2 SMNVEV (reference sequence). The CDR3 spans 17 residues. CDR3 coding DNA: TGTGCCAGCAGTTTAAAAGCGGGAGTATCTGGGGCCAACGTCCTGACTTTC. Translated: CASSLKAGVSGANVLTF.

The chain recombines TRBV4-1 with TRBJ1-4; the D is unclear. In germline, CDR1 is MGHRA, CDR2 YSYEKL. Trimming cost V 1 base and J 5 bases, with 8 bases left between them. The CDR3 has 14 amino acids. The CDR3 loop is CASSQVQPNEKLFF. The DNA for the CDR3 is TGCGCCAGCAGCCAAGTTCAGCCCAATGAAAAACTGTTTTTT.

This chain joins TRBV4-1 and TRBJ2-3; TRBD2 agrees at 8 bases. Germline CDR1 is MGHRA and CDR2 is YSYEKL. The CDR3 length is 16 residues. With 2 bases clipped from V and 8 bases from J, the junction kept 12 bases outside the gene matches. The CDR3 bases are TGCGCCAGCAGCCAACTTGAGGAGCGGGGGATATTTACGCAGTATTTT. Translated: CASSQLEERGIFTQYF.

CDR3 in DNA: TGCGCCAGCAGCCAAGATCCGCCGGCCGTCTATGGCTACACCTTC. Protein: CASSQDPPAVYGYTF. The genes are TRBV4-3 and TRBJ1-2; D is unclear. CDR1 and CDR2 from the germline V gene are LGHNA and YSLEER. V was pared by 0 bases and J by 4 bases, with 12 bases between. The CDR3 spans 15 residues.

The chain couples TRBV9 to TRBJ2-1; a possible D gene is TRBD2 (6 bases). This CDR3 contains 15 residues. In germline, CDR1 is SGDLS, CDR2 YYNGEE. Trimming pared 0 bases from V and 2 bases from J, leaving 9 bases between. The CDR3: CASSVGGITYNEQFF. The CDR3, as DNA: TGTGCCAGCAGCGTAGGCGGGATCACCTACAATGAGCAGTTCTTC.